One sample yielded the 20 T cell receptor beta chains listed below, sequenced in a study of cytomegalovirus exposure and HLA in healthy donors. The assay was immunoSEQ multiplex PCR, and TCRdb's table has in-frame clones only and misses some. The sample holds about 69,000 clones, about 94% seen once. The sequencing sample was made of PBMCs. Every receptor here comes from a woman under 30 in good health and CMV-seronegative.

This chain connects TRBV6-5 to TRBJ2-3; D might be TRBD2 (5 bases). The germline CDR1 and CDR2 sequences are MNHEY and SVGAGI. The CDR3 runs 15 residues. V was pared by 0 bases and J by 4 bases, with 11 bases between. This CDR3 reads CASSYSPGRADTQYF. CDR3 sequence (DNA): TGTGCCAGCAGTTACTCCCCGGGAAGAGCAGATACGCAGTATTTT.

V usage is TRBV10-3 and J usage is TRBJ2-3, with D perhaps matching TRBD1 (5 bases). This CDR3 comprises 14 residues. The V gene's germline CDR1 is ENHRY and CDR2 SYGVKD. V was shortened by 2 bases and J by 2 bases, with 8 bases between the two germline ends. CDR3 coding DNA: TGTGCCATCAGTGAGACACAGGACACAGATACGCAGTATTTT. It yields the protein CAISETQDTDTQYF.

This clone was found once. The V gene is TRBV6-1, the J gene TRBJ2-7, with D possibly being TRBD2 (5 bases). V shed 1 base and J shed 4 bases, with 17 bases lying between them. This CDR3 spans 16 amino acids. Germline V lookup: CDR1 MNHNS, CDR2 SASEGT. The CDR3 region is CASSEGPGILAYEQYF. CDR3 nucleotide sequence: TGTGCCAGCAGTGAAGGTCCGGGGATCTTGGCATACGAGCAGTACTTC.

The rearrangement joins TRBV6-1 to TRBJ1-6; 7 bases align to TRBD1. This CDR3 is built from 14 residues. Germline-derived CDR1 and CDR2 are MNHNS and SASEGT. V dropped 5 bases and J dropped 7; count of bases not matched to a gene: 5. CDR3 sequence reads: CASSLTGTNSPLHF. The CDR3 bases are TGTGCCAGCAGTTTGACAGGGACCAATTCACCCCTCCACTTT.

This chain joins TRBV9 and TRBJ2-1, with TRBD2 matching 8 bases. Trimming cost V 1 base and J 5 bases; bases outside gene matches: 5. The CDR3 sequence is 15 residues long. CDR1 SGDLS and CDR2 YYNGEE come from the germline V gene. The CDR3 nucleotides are TGTGCCAGCAGCGTAAGCGGGGGACAAGACAATGAGCAGTTCTTC. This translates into CASSVSGGQDNEQFF. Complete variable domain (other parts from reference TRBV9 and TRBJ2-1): DSGVTQTPKHLITATGQRVTLRCSPRSGDLSVYWYQQSLDQGLQFLIQYYNGEERAKGNILERFSAQQFPDLHSELNLSSLELGDSALYFCASSVSGGQDNEQFFGPGTRLTVL.

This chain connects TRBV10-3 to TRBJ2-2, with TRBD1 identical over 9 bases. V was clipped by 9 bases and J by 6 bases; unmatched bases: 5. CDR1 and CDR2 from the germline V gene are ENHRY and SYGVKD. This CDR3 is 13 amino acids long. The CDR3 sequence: CAMRDRDSGELFF. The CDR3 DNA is TGTGCCATGAGGGACAGGGATTCCGGGGAGCTGTTTTTT.

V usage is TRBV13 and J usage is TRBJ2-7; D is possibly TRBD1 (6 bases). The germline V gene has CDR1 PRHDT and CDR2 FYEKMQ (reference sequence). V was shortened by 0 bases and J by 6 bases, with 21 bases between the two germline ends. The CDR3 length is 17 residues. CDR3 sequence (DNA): TGTGCCAGCAGCTTAGGCTCTACAGGGTCTAGGTTCGGCGAGCAGTACTTC. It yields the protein CASSLGSTGSRFGEQYF.

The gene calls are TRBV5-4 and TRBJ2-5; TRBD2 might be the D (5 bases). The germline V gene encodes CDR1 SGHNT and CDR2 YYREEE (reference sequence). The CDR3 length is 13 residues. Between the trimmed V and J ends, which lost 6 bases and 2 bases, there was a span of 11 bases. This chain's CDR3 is CASTTGLQETQYF. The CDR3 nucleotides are TGTGCCAGCACCACGGGGTTACAAGAGACCCAGTACTTC.

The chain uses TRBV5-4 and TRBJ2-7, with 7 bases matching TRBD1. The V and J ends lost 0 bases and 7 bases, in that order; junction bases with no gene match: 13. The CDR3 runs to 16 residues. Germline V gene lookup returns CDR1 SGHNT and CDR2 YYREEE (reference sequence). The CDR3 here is CASSLGGQVNPREQYF. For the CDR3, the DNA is TGTGCCAGCAGCTTGGGAGGACAGGTAAACCCGCGGGAGCAGTACTTC.

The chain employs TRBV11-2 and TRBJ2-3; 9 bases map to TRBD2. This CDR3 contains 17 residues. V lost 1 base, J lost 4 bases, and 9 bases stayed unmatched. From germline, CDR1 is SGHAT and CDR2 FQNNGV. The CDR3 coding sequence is TGTGCCAGCAGCTTAGGGGTCAGCGGGGGGACGCCAGATACGCAGTATTTT. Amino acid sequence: CASSLGVSGGTPDTQYF. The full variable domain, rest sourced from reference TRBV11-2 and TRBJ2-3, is EAGVAQSPRYKIIEKRQSVAFWCNPISGHATLYWYQQILGQGPKLLIQFQNNGVVDDSQLPKDRFSAERLKGVDSTLKIQPAKLEDSAVYLCASSLGVSGGTPDTQYFGPGTRLTVL.

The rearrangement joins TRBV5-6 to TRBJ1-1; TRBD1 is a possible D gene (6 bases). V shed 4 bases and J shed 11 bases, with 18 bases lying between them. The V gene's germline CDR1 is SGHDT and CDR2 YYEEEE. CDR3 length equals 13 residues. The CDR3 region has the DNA TGTGCCAGCAGCCCACCCCACAGGGATTGGGCTTTCTTT. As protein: CASSPPHRDWAFF.

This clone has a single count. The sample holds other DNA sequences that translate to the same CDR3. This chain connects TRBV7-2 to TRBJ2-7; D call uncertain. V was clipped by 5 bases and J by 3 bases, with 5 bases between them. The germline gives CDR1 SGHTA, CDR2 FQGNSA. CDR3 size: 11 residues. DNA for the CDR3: TGTGCCAGCAGCCCCCTCTACGAGCAGTACTTC. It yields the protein CASSPLYEQYF.

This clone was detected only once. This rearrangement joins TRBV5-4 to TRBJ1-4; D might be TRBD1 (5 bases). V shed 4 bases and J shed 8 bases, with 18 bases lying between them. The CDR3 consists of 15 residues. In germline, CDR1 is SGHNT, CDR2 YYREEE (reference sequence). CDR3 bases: TGTGCCAGCAGCCCGGCCCCGGTTAAGGGGGAAAAACTGTTTTTT. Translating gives CASSPAPVKGEKLFF.

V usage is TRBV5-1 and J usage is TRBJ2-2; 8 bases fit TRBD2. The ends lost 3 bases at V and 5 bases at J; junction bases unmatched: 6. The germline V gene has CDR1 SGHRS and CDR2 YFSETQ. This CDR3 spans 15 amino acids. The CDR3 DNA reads TGCGCCAGCAGCTCCTCGGCGGGAGGAACCGGGGAGCTGTTTTTT. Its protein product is CASSSSAGGTGELFF.

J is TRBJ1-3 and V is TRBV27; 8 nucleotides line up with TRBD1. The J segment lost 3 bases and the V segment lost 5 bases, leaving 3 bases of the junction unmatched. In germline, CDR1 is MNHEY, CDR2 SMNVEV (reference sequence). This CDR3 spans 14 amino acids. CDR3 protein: CASSRRGLGNTIYF. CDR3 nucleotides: TGTGCCAGCAGTCGCAGGGGGCTTGGAAACACCATATATTTT.

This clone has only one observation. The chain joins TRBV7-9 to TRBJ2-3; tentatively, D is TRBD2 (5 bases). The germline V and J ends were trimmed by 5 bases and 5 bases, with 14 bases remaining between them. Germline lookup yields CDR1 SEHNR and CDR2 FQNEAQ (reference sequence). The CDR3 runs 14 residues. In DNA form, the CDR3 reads TGTGCCAGCAGCCTCGAGGGAGTTATAGATACGCAGTATTTT. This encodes CASSLEGVIDTQYF. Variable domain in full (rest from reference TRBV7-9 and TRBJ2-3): DTGVSQNPRHKITKRGQNVTFRCDPISEHNRLYWYRQTLGQGPEFLTYFQNEAQLEKSRLLSDRFSAERPKGSFSTLEIQRTEQGDSAMYLCASSLEGVIDTQYFGPGTRLTVL.

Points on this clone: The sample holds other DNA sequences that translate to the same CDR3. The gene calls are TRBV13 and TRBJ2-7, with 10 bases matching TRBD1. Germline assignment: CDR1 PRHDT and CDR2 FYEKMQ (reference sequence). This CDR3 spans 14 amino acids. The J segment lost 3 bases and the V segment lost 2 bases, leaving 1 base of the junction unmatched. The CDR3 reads CASSLRDRGYEQYF. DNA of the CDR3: TGTGCCAGCAGCTTAAGGGACAGGGGCTACGAGCAGTACTTC.

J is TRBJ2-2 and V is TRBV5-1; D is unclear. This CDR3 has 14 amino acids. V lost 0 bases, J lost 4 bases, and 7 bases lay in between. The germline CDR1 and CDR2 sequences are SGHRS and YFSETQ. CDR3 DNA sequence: TGCGCCAGCAGCTTGGAGATGGCCACCGGGGAGCTGTTTTTT. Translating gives CASSLEMATGELFF.

This CDR3 reads CASSMTGTENSPLHF. The CDR3 DNA reads TGTGCCAGCAGTATGACCGGGACAGAAAATTCACCCCTCCACTTT. This chain joins TRBV2 and TRBJ1-6; TRBD1 matches at 7 bases. Germline V lookup: CDR1 SNHLY, CDR2 FYNNEI. V lost 5 bases to trimming and J lost 7 bases; unmatched junction nucleotides: 8. This CDR3 is built from 15 residues.

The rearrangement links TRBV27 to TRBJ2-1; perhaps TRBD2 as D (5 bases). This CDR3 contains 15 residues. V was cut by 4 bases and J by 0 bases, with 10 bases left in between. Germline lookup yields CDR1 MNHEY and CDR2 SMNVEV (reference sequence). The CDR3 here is CASSSEVSSYNEQFF. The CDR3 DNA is TGTGCCAGCAGTTCGGAGGTGAGCTCCTACAATGAGCAGTTCTTC.